One sample yielded the 23 T cell receptor beta chains listed below, sequenced in a study of blood T cell repertoires in COVID-19. Sequencing was performed with immunoSEQ multiplex PCR; in TCRdb, only in-frame clones are kept and a portion is missing. Of about 150,000 clones detected, about 83% appear once; the ten largest clones hold over 10%. The specimen was peripheral blood. The source is a woman aged 55-69 years with COVID-19, enrolled during active disease.

The genes are TRBV7-3 and TRBJ2-3; D is perhaps TRBD1 (6 bases). The germline V gene encodes CDR1 SGHTA and CDR2 FQGTGA. The CDR3 sequence is 13 residues long. V was trimmed by 5 bases and J by 8 bases, leaving 14 bases between them. The CDR3 protein is CASSPQSRGTQYF. CDR3 DNA sequence: TGTGCCAGCAGCCCCCAATCCAGGGGTACGCAGTATTTT.

V gene TRBV29-1 combines with J gene TRBJ1-1; perhaps TRBD1 as D (5 bases). The length of the CDR3 is 12 residues. V dropped 8 bases and J dropped 2 bases, with 12 bases sitting between them. Germline V gene sequence: CDR1 SQVTM, CDR2 ANQGSEA. This chain's CDR3 is CSLGGSNTEAFF. Written as DNA, the CDR3 is TGCAGCCTGGGGGGGTCTAACACTGAAGCTTTCTTT.

The chain couples TRBV6-5 to TRBJ1-2, with 9 bases fitting TRBD1. With V trimmed by 6 bases and J by 8 bases, 4 bases remained unmatched. Germline V CDR1 and CDR2: MNHEY, SVGAGI. This CDR3 comprises 12 residues. The CDR3 reads CASRQGARGYTF. DNA for the CDR3: TGTGCCAGCAGACAGGGGGCGCGGGGCTACACCTTC.

This clone appeared a few times. The chain recombines TRBV29-1 with TRBJ1-2, with no clear D. Per the germline V gene, CDR1 is SQVTM and CDR2 is ANQGSEA. The CDR3 has 12 residues. The V and J ends lost 4 bases and 5 bases respectively, with 11 bases between them. This CDR3 reads CSVVRQAYGYTF. DNA of the CDR3: TGCAGCGTTGTCCGGCAGGCATATGGCTACACCTTC.

The rearrangement joins TRBV29-1 to TRBJ1-6; weak D call: TRBD1 (6 bases). The CDR3 sequence is 13 residues long. The V end lost 7 bases, the J end lost 8 bases, and 15 bases lay between the germline ends. Germline loops: CDR1 SQVTM, CDR2 ANQGSEA. The CDR3 loop is CSAKQGVDSPLHF. The CDR3 coding sequence is TGCAGCGCTAAACAGGGTGTGGATTCACCCCTCCACTTT.

This clone was recorded once. V is TRBV23-1 and J is TRBJ2-7, with 7 bases lining up with TRBD1. TRBV23-1 is sorted into the ORF group, with uncertain function. V was clipped by 10 bases and J by 0 bases; unmatched bases: 21. CDR3 size: 18 residues. The CDR3 DNA reads as TGCGCCACACGTCCGGGACAGCCTAAGAAGGGCCTCTCCTACGAGCAGTACTTC. This codes for CATRPGQPKKGLSYEQYF.

The chain links TRBV19 to TRBJ2-2; 7 nucleotides match TRBD2. Germline values: CDR1 LNHDA, CDR2 SQIVND (reference sequence). Losses at the gene ends were 7 bases for V and 1 base for J; bases not matched to a gene: 9. The CDR3 totals 16 residues. CDR3 coding DNA: TGTGCCAGTAAAGAGGGAGGGCCCAGGAACACCGGGGAGCTGTTTTTT. This encodes CASKEGGPRNTGELFF.

The chain combines TRBV13 with TRBJ2-3; 9 bases are a match to TRBD2. With 5 bases clipped from V and 3 bases from J, the junction kept 6 bases outside the gene matches. This CDR3 has 15 amino acids. The germline gives CDR1 PRHDT, CDR2 FYEKMQ (reference sequence). The CDR3 coding sequence is TGTGCCAGCAGCATTAGCGGGAGTGGGACAGATACGCAGTATTTT. Its translation is CASSISGSGTDTQYF.

The rearrangement joins TRBV5-1 to TRBJ2-3; TRBD2 agrees at 7 bases. Germline values: CDR1 SGHRS, CDR2 YFSETQ. Trimming cost V 0 bases and J 3 bases; bases outside gene matches: 1. This CDR3 contains 14 residues. The CDR3: CASSLERGTDTQYF. In DNA form, the CDR3 reads TGCGCCAGCAGCTTGGAGCGGGGAACAGATACGCAGTATTTT.

The chain joins TRBV19 to TRBJ1-4; a weak D match, TRBD1 (6 bases). The CDR3 sequence is 16 residues long. The germline V gene has CDR1 LNHDA and CDR2 SQIVND (reference sequence). V was cut by 10 bases and J by 8 bases, with 26 bases left in between. CDR3 nucleotides: TGTGCCACACAGATTCTAGGGGACACGGGGCGGGAAAAACTGTTTTTT. This gives the protein CATQILGDTGREKLFF.

This clone was detected a few times. The chain carries TRBV5-8 and TRBJ1-2, with D unclear. Between the trimmed V and J ends, which lost 4 bases and 1 base, there was a span of 17 bases. CDR3 length: 16 amino acids. Germline V gene data show CDR1 as SGHTS and CDR2 as YDEGEE. The CDR3 region has the DNA TGTGCCAGCAGCCGGGAACTAAGTTGGAGTAACTATGGCTACACCTTC. Translation gives CASSRELSWSNYGYTF.

CDR3 sequence: CASSPSSGPQETQYF. The CDR3 DNA is TGTGCCAGCAGCCCTTCTAGCGGGCCCCAAGAGACCCAGTACTTC. The chain has TRBV7-2 and TRBJ2-5, with 8 bases aligning to TRBD2. Germline V CDR1 and CDR2: SGHTA, FQGNSA. The V segment lost 5 bases and the J segment 1 base; nucleotides outside the gene matches: 6. The CDR3 has 15 amino acids.

V and J are TRBV6-1 and TRBJ2-1, with D hard to call. The CDR3 has 13 amino acids. The V gene lost 2 bases and the J gene lost 5 bases, with 7 bases spanning the gap. From germline, CDR1 is MNHNS and CDR2 SASEGT. The CDR3 nucleotides read TGTGCCAGCAGTGAACACCGGGACAATGAGCAGTTCTTC. Residues: CASSEHRDNEQFF.

The V gene is TRBV18, the J gene TRBJ1-1, with D possibly matching TRBD1 (6 bases). This CDR3 has 14 amino acids. Per the germline V gene, CDR1 is KGHSH and CDR2 is LQKENI. The ends were cut back, 3 bases at V and 2 bases at J, with 10 bases in the middle. The CDR3 sequence: CASSPGTYNTEAFF. The CDR3 region has the DNA TGTGCCAGCTCACCCGGGACATATAACACTGAAGCTTTCTTT.

The chain couples TRBV10-3 to TRBJ2-7, with a weak D call TRBD2 (6 bases). V lost 5 bases to trimming and J lost 6 bases, with 17 bases between them. The CDR3 totals 14 residues. Germline CDR1 is ENHRY and CDR2 is SYGVKD. The CDR3 sequence: CAISRSGPRREQYF. CDR3 nucleotides: TGTGCCATCAGTAGGAGCGGGCCCAGGCGCGAGCAGTACTTC.

The chain uses TRBV9 and TRBJ2-1; weak D call: TRBD2 (5 bases). Between the trimmed V and J ends, which lost 0 bases and 4 bases, there was a span of 5 bases. The germline CDR1 and CDR2 sequences are SGDLS and YYNGEE. The CDR3 extends over 13 amino acids. The CDR3 DNA follows: TGTGCCAGCAGCGTAGGGACTTACAATGAGCAGTTCTTC. Its protein product is CASSVGTYNEQFF.

This chain connects TRBV15 to TRBJ1-6; D is possibly TRBD1 (6 bases). Germline assignment: CDR1 LNHNV and CDR2 YYDKDF (reference sequence). The CDR3 covers 15 residues. The V and J ends lost 4 bases and 9 bases respectively, with 16 bases between them. In DNA form, the CDR3 reads TGTGCCACCAGCATCTTGCGGGGGGCAGGTTCACCCCTCCACTTT. Translated: CATSILRGAGSPLHF.

This clone was found a few times. J is TRBJ1-2 and V is TRBV6-2 or TRBV6-3; unclear D gene. Germline assignment: CDR1 MNHEY and CDR2 SVGEGT. The CDR3 totals 12 residues. Trimming cost V 6 bases and J 8 bases, with 13 bases left between them. CDR3 region: CASSTPPGGYTF. The CDR3 DNA sequence: TGTGCCAGCAGCACCCCACCCGGGGGCTACACCTTC.

The chain couples TRBV5-6 to TRBJ1-5, with D perhaps TRBD1 (6 bases). The length of the CDR3 is 14 residues. Between the trimmed V and J ends, which lost 0 bases and 5 bases, there was a span of 9 bases. Germline lookup yields CDR1 SGHDT and CDR2 YYEEEE. The CDR3, as DNA: TGTGCCAGCAGCTTGGGACAGGCTTATCAGCCCCAGCATTTT. Translating it yields CASSLGQAYQPQHF.

This CDR3 reads CASSITGGEAYEQYF. The CDR3 region has the DNA TGTGCCAGCAGTATAACAGGGGGAGAAGCTTACGAGCAGTACTTC. This rearrangement joins TRBV27 to TRBJ2-7; 8 positions match TRBD1. This CDR3 is built from 15 residues. V was pared by 5 bases and J by 4 bases, with 10 bases of the junction left unmatched. Germline CDR1 reads MNHEY; CDR2 reads SMNVEV (reference sequence).

This clone was detected only a few times. This chain joins TRBV18 and TRBJ1-1; D possibly corresponds to TRBD1 (6 bases). Trimming removed 6 bases from V and 6 bases from J, with 17 bases in between. Per the germline V gene, CDR1 is KGHSH and CDR2 is LQKENI. The CDR3 runs 14 residues. The CDR3 region has the DNA TGTGCCAGCTCGGATTCGGGGGGGCGACCTGAAGCTTTCTTT. Translating it yields CASSDSGGRPEAFF.

The chain joins TRBV9 to TRBJ2-3, with D possibly TRBD1 on 5 matching bases. CDR3 size: 14 residues. V shed 5 bases and J shed 1 base, with 11 bases lying between them. Germline-derived CDR1 and CDR2 are SGDLS and YYNGEE. The chain's CDR3 is CASSRGPGTDTQYF. The CDR3 DNA reads as TGTGCCAGCAGTAGGGGTCCGGGCACAGATACGCAGTATTTT.

The rearrangement uses TRBV6-6 and TRBJ1-1, with TRBD1 identical over 7 bases. Germline CDR1 MNHNY, CDR2 SVGAGI (reference sequence). This CDR3 contains 13 residues. V was clipped by 8 bases and J by 1 base; unmatched bases: 4. CDR3 amino acids: CASGRTGNTEAFF. CDR3 nucleotides: TGTGCCAGCGGGAGGACAGGGAACACTGAAGCTTTCTTT.